The text below deals with one TCR beta chain. How the authors handled the data: Researchers report that nucleated cell counts were estimated from reference gene primer amplification. The assay was immunoSEQ multiplex PCR, and TCRdb's table has in-frame clones only and misses some. V and J calls plus clone size are reproduced from that table; the DNA served to infer D and trimming. The sample lists around 200,000 clones, around nine tenths seen once, with around 7% in the top ten. The data are from a study of blood T cell repertoires in COVID-19. Study at large: The United States, Italy and Spain provided the acute and convalescent COVID-19 samples. T cells, B-cell-depleted T cells, or PBMCs provided the cDNA or gDNA that served as material.

Per germline, CDR1 SGHAT and CDR2 FQNNGV. After removal of 4 bases from V and 5 bases from J, the junction contained 5 bases not matched to a gene. This CDR3 contains 15 residues. The sample taken for sequencing was peripheral blood. The rearrangement joins TRBV11-2 to TRBJ2-2; 9 nucleotides align to TRBD2. This receptor was taken from a man in his forties or fifties with acute or convalescent COVID-19. The CDR3 DNA reads TGTGCCAGCAGCTGGACGACTAGCGGTACCGGGGAGCTGTTTTTT. As protein: CASSWTTSGTGELFF.